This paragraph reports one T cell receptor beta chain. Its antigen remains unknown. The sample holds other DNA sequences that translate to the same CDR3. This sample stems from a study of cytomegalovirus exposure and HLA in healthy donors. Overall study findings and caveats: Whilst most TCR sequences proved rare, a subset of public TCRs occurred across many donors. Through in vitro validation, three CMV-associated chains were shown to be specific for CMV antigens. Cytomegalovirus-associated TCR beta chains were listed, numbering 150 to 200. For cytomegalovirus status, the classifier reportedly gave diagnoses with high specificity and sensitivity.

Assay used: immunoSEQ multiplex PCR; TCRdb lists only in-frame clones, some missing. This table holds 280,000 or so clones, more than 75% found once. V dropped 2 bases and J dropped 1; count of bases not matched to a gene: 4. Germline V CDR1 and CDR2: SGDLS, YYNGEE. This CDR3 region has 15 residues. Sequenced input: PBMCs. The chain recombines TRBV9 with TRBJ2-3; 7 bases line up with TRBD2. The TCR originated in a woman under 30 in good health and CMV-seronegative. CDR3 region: CASSVGLAGTDTQYF. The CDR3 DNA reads TGTGCCAGCAGCGTGGGGCTAGCGGGCACAGATACGCAGTATTTT.